The 26 T cell receptor beta chains below come from one sample, sequenced in a study of T-cell reconstitution after alpha-beta-depleted transplantation in children. This sample's TCRbeta library carried unique molecular identifier barcodes. TCRdb reanalysed the PCR reads using MiXCR and keeps one entry per CDR3 protein. Of about 90,000 distinct CDR3 sequences in the sample, around 15% are singletons; the top ten hold 20%. The specimen was PBMCs, mostly from graft donor cells, collected 180 days after TCRalphabeta/CD19-depleted stem cell transplant. The receptors shown here come from a male patient between 2 and 15 years old who had a stem cell transplant for acute lymphoblastic leukemia, so the T cells may come from the graft donor.

In its sample, this clonotype was seen many times. The rearrangement uses TRBV7-2 and TRBJ1-1, with D perhaps matching TRBD1 (5 bases). Germline-derived CDR1 and CDR2 are SGHTA and FQGNSA. V was pared by 0 bases and J by 8 bases, with 10 bases between. The CDR3 has 13 amino acids. Here the CDR3 DNA reads TGTGCCAGCAGCTTAGCGCGGGACGTAGAAGCTTTCTTT. Protein product: CASSLARDVEAFF.

In its sample, this clonotype was seen many times. J is TRBJ2-7 and V is TRBV10-3; 8 bases are shared with TRBD2. V trimming: 6 bases; J trimming: 1 base; junction bases outside the gene matches: 8. The CDR3 has 15 amino acids. Looked up from germline, CDR1 is ENHRY and CDR2 is SYGVKD. DNA for the CDR3: TGTGCCATCAGGGACGGGAGGGCCAGATCCTACGAGCAGTACTTC. Protein product: CAIRDGRARSYEQYF.

The sample holds many counts of this clonotype. The CDR3 here is CASSLGQADTQYF. CDR3 in DNA: TGTGCCAGCAGCTTGGGCCAGGCAGATACGCAGTATTTT. The chain links TRBV5-6 to TRBJ2-3; D is undetermined. V lost 0 bases, J lost 4 bases, and 6 bases lay in between. Looked up from germline, CDR1 is SGHDT and CDR2 is YYEEEE. The CDR3 totals 13 residues.

The chain joins TRBV29-1 to TRBJ1-2; 8 bases match TRBD1. This CDR3 has 16 amino acids. Germline V gene sequence: CDR1 SQVTM, CDR2 ANQGSEA. V trimming: 4 bases; J trimming: 4 bases; junction bases outside the gene matches: 14. This chain's CDR3 is CSVVKLMATGGYGYTF. The CDR3 DNA follows: TGCAGCGTTGTGAAGCTGATGGCAACAGGGGGCTATGGCTACACCTTC.

This clonotype was seen a handful of times. This chain links TRBV14 with TRBJ2-2; D is possibly TRBD1 (6 bases). Germline V gene sequence: CDR1 SGHDN, CDR2 FVKESK. The germline V and J ends were trimmed by 0 bases and 7 bases, with 15 bases remaining between them. The CDR3 length is 16 residues. The CDR3 sequence: CASSQDNPGVGGELFF. DNA of the CDR3: TGTGCCAGCAGCCAAGATAATCCAGGGGTTGGCGGGGAGCTGTTTTTT.

This rearrangement joins TRBV20-1 to TRBJ1-4; 8 bases are shared with TRBD1. The V gene end was trimmed by 6 bases and the J gene end by 4 bases; junction bases not matched to a gene: 7. CDR1 and CDR2 (germline): DFQATT, SNEGSKA (reference sequence). The CDR3 is made up of 14 amino acids. Written as DNA, the CDR3 is TGCAGTGCCCTGGTGGGACAGGTTAATGAAAAACTGTTTTTT. Protein product: CSALVGQVNEKLFF.

The chain couples TRBV6-5 to TRBJ1-1; D unresolved. The CDR3 consists of 14 residues. V was cut by 2 bases and J by 6 bases, with 13 bases left in between. Germline V gene lookup returns CDR1 MNHEY and CDR2 SVGAGI. This CDR3 is CASSYGQTGAEAFF. In nucleotides, the CDR3 is TGTGCCAGCAGTTACGGCCAAACTGGCGCTGAAGCTTTCTTT.

This clonotype appeared a few times. This chain links TRBV7-2 with TRBJ2-1, with TRBD2 matching over 8 bases. The CDR3 has 16 amino acids. Per the germline V gene, CDR1 is SGHTA and CDR2 is FQGNSA. The V gene end was trimmed by 1 base and the J gene end by 4 bases; junction bases not matched to a gene: 6. In DNA, the CDR3 is TGTGCCAGCAGCTTAGATTTAGCGGGGATTTACAATGAGCAGTTCTTC. Amino acids: CASSLDLAGIYNEQFF. Supplemented by reference TRBV7-2 and TRBJ2-1, the full variable domain reads GAGVSQSPSNKVTEKGKDVELRCDPISGHTALYWYRQSLGQGLEFLIYFQGNSAPDKSGLPSDRFSAERTGGSVSTLTIQRTQQEDSAVYLCASSLDLAGIYNEQFFGPGTRLTVL.

This clonotype turned up a few times. Written as DNA, the CDR3 is TGTGCCAGCTCACCTTTCCGTGGTGTAGGAATCACCGGGGAGCTGTTTTTT. Residues: CASSPFRGVGITGELFF. V and J are TRBV18 and TRBJ2-2; unclear D gene. The V and J ends lost 3 bases and 4 bases respectively, with 18 bases between them. The CDR3 contains 17 residues. Germline assignment: CDR1 KGHSH and CDR2 LQKENI.

This clonotype has ten or more counts. The genes are TRBV5-1 and TRBJ2-5; 8 bases fit TRBD1. Losses at the gene ends were 0 bases for V and 1 base for J; bases not matched to a gene: 8. The CDR3 covers 17 residues. Germline CDR1 and CDR2: SGHRS and YFSETQ. The CDR3, as DNA: TGCGCCAGCAGCTTGGCAACCGGGACAGGTTCCCAAGAGACCCAGTACTTC. It translates to CASSLATGTGSQETQYF.

This clonotype was recorded a few times. This chain uses TRBV20-1 with TRBJ1-1; D gene unclear. The germline V gene encodes CDR1 DFQATT and CDR2 SNEGSKA (reference sequence). V gave up 6 bases and J gave up 3 bases, with 17 bases separating them. The CDR3 contains 14 residues. Written as DNA, the CDR3 is TGCAGTGCCCTTGTGCAGGTAACGGACACTGAAGCTTTCTTT. Amino acids: CSALVQVTDTEAFF.

The J gene is TRBJ2-3, the V gene TRBV12-3 or TRBV12-4; D gene uncertain. The CDR3 consists of 12 residues. Between the trimmed V and J ends, which lost 5 bases and 6 bases, there was a span of 9 bases. CDR3 loop: CASSHYRDTQYF. CDR3 nucleotides: TGTGCCAGCAGTCATTATCGGGATACGCAGTATTTT.

About this clonotype itself: This clone may be a read error of a much larger clone one base away. The chain couples TRBV7-7 to TRBJ2-1; TRBD2 matches at 11 bases. Germline trimming cut 5 bases from V and 7 bases from J; bases unmatched to any gene: 10. From germline, CDR1 is SSHAT and CDR2 FNYEAQ (reference sequence). CDR3 length equals 16 residues. The CDR3, as DNA: TGTGCCAGCAGCGAAGGAACGGGACTAGCGGTGAATGAGCAGTTCTTC. Translated, it gives CASSEGTGLAVNEQFF.

This clonotype is medium-sized within its sample. The V call is TRBV7-2, the J call TRBJ1-2; no clear D gene. V lost 3 bases to trimming and J lost 2 bases, with 4 bases between them. Germline V lookup: CDR1 SGHTA, CDR2 FQGNSA. The CDR3 length is 12 residues. CDR3 nucleotide sequence: TGTGCCAGCAGCTTCGAAAACTATGGCTACACCTTC. It codes for CASSFENYGYTF.

In its sample, this clonotype was seen many times. The chain carries TRBV4-3 and TRBJ1-4; 7 positions match TRBD1. CDR1 is LGHNA, CDR2 YSLEER, per germline. V lost 3 bases, J lost 6 bases, and 4 bases stayed unmatched. The CDR3 runs to 14 residues. CDR3: CASSQAQGYEKLFF. CDR3 sequence (DNA): TGCGCCAGCAGCCAGGCACAGGGGTATGAAAAACTGTTTTTT.

This clonotype was detected ten times or more. The rearrangement links TRBV5-1 to TRBJ2-4; D is unclear. The CDR3 is 15 residues long. V was clipped by 0 bases and J by 8 bases, with 15 bases between them. The germline gives CDR1 SGHRS, CDR2 YFSETQ. The CDR3 DNA reads TGCGCCAGCAGCTTGGAGCAGCCGGATCTAGACATTCAGTACTTC. This gives the protein CASSLEQPDLDIQYF.

This clonotype has a handful of counts. The rearrangement joins TRBV5-1 to TRBJ1-5, with 10 nucleotides matching TRBD1. The germline V gene encodes CDR1 SGHRS and CDR2 YFSETQ. CDR3 length equals 15 residues. V lost 3 bases to trimming and J lost 2 bases; unmatched junction nucleotides: 2. The CDR3 nucleotides read TGCGCCAGCAGCTCTGGGACAGGGGGCAATCAGCCCCAGCATTTT. Residues: CASSSGTGGNQPQHF.

V usage is TRBV5-1 and J usage is TRBJ2-3; TRBD1 matches at 8 bases. The CDR3 loop spans 15 amino acids. Germline lookup yields CDR1 SGHRS and CDR2 YFSETQ. V gave up 0 bases and J gave up 6 bases; unmatched junction bases: 6. CDR3 protein: CASSLEQGGADTQYF. The CDR3 DNA sequence: TGCGCCAGCAGCTTGGAACAGGGGGGCGCGGATACGCAGTATTTT. The full variable domain, in which reference TRBV5-1 and TRBJ2-3 provide the parts outside the CDR3, is KAGVTQTPRYLIKTRGQQVTLSCSPISGHRSVSWYQQTPGQGLQFLFEYFSETQRNKGNFPGRFSGRQFSNSRSEMNVSTLELGDSALYLCASSLEQGGADTQYFGPGTRLTVL.

The CDR3 loop is CSASSMGGVVNTEAFF. In DNA form, the CDR3 reads TGCAGTGCTAGCTCGATGGGGGGGGTGGTGAACACTGAAGCTTTCTTT. The chain has TRBV20-1 and TRBJ1-1, with TRBD1 as a possible D gene (5 bases). CDR1 is DFQATT, CDR2 SNEGSKA, per germline (reference sequence). The V end lost 3 bases, the J end lost 0 bases, and 17 bases lay between the germline ends. The CDR3 consists of 16 residues.

J is TRBJ1-1 and V is TRBV20-1; TRBD1 agrees at 7 bases. The junction had 1 base not matched to a gene; V was cut back by 3 bases and J by 3 bases. Per germline, CDR1 DFQATT and CDR2 SNEGSKA (reference sequence). The length of the CDR3 is 12 residues. CDR3 in amino acids: CSASDRDTEAFF. The DNA of the CDR3 is TGCAGTGCTAGCGACAGGGACACTGAAGCTTTCTTT.

The rearrangement uses TRBV6-5 and TRBJ1-2; 7 nucleotides line up with TRBD1. The CDR3 spans 14 residues. Germline V gives CDR1 MNHEY, CDR2 SVGAGI. The ends lost 2 bases at V and 1 base at J; junction bases unmatched: 1. DNA of the CDR3: TGTGCCAGCAGTTACGCAGGGGGTAACTATGGCTACACCTTC. Its translation: CASSYAGGNYGYTF.

In this sample, this clonotype turned up a few times. The chain joins TRBV5-1 to TRBJ1-2; possibly TRBD1 for D (5 bases). V was clipped by 0 bases and J by 6 bases, with 15 bases between them. CDR1 and CDR2 from the germline V gene are SGHRS and YFSETQ. The CDR3 sequence is 15 residues long. CDR3 region: CASSLVGGELDGYTF. The CDR3, as DNA: TGCGCCAGCAGCTTGGTCGGGGGAGAACTAGATGGCTACACCTTC.

The gene calls are TRBV20-1 and TRBJ2-2; D may be TRBD2 (5 bases). The ends were cut back, 0 bases at V and 6 bases at J, with 11 bases in the middle. This CDR3 has 14 amino acids. Germline-derived CDR1 and CDR2 are DFQATT and SNEGSKA (reference sequence). For the CDR3, the DNA is TGCAGTGCTAGAGATCCCACTAGGCCCGGGGAGCTGTTTTTT. This encodes CSARDPTRPGELFF.

The chain carries TRBV12-3 or TRBV12-4 and TRBJ2-1; maybe TRBD2 (5 bases). Between the trimmed V and J ends, which lost 6 bases and 2 bases, there was a span of 14 bases. There are 15 residues in the CDR3. The CDR3 protein is CASSPGGAAYNEQFF. The CDR3 coding sequence is TGTGCCAGCAGCCCCGGAGGAGCCGCCTACAATGAGCAGTTCTTC.

V usage is TRBV18 and J usage is TRBJ2-6; TRBD1 might be the D (6 bases). The CDR3 is made up of 18 amino acids. The V gene's germline CDR1 is KGHSH and CDR2 LQKENI. Between the trimmed V and J ends, which lost 3 bases and 0 bases, there was a span of 15 bases. CDR3 residues: CASSPIVPGASGANVLTF. The CDR3 nucleotides are TGTGCCAGCTCACCCATCGTACCAGGGGCCTCTGGGGCCAACGTCCTGACTTTC.

This clonotype has at least ten counts. J is TRBJ2-3 and V is TRBV27, with a weak D call TRBD1 (5 bases). The length of the CDR3 is 16 residues. Germline V lookup: CDR1 MNHEY, CDR2 SMNVEV (reference sequence). Trimming pared 4 bases from V and 1 base from J, leaving 15 bases between. CDR3: CASSSQGFSGTDTQYF. CDR3 sequence (DNA): TGTGCCAGCAGTTCCCAGGGTTTCTCGGGCACAGATACGCAGTATTTT.